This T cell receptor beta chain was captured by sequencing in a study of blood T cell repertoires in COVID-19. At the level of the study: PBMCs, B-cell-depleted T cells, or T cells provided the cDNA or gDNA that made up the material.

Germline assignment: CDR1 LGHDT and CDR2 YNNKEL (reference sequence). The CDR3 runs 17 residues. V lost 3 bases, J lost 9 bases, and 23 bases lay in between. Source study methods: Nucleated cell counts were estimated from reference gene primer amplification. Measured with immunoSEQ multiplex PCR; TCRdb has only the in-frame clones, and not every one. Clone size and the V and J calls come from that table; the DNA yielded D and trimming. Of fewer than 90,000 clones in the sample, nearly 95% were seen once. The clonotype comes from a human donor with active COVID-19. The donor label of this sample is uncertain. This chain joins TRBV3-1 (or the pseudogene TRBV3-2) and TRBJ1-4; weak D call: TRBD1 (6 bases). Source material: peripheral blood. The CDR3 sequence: CASSQSQTGRDGKKLFF. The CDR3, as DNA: TGTGCCAGCAGCCAGTCACAAACAGGGAGGGATGGAAAAAAACTGTTTTTT.